This is a list of T cell receptor beta chains from one sample in a study of response to subunit inactivated influenza vaccine. TCRdb re-called the RT-PCR reads with MiXCR, one entry per CDR3 protein. There are about 800,000 distinct CDR3 sequences in the sample; 20% to 25% occur only once, and 10% to 13% lies in the top ten. The sample in question was PBMCs from blood, obtained 5 days after vaccination. Receptors were obtained from a man aged 50 or older who received an inactivated influenza vaccine. Each CDR3 is given without its conserved first and last residue. Rows give clone size only sometimes, using once, few, many, or a class for an expanded clone.

j_gene: TRBJ1-1
abundance: few
v_gene: TRBV12-3/TRBV12-4
CDR3aa: ASSFRQGRDTEAF

j_gene: TRBJ2-7
abundance: few
v_gene: TRBV20-1
CDR3aa: SAHSSGRVDEQY

j_gene: TRBJ2-7
abundance: -
v_gene: TRBV14
CDR3aa: ASSQGTGDFYEQY

j_gene: TRBJ2-5
abundance: -
v_gene: TRBV5-1
CDR3aa: ASNLDGTSEETQY

j_gene: TRBJ2-7
abundance: -
v_gene: TRBV12-3/TRBV12-4
CDR3aa: ASSSGPSHEQY

j_gene: TRBJ1-3
abundance: -
v_gene: TRBV7-9
CDR3aa: ASSDGRFSGNTIY

j_gene: TRBJ2-3
abundance: few
v_gene: TRBV20-1
CDR3aa: SAKKGADTQY

j_gene: TRBJ2-5
abundance: -
v_gene: TRBV7-8
CDR3aa: ASSFHPTGSETQY

j_gene: TRBJ2-7
abundance: few
v_gene: TRBV6-5
CDR3aa: ASSYIASATSYEQY

j_gene: TRBJ2-7
abundance: -
v_gene: TRBV5-1
CDR3aa: ASSFNPAGEGYEQY

j_gene: TRBJ2-7
abundance: -
v_gene: TRBV4-3
CDR3aa: ASSSGGPSSYEQY

j_gene: TRBJ2-7
abundance: few
v_gene: TRBV11-2
CDR3aa: ASSLVSLRVPNYEQY

j_gene: TRBJ2-7
abundance: -
v_gene: TRBV6-2/TRBV6-3
CDR3aa: ATSRDGPYEQY

j_gene: TRBJ2-4
abundance: many
v_gene: TRBV3-1
CDR3aa: ASSQSPAPGVNIQY

j_gene: TRBJ2-4
abundance: -
v_gene: TRBV11-2
CDR3aa: ASSQVIGVQGISIQY

j_gene: TRBJ2-1
abundance: -
v_gene: TRBV5-1
CDR3aa: ASSNPGTGGERQF

j_gene: TRBJ1-5
abundance: -
v_gene: TRBV30
CDR3aa: AWSMGQGGNQPQH

j_gene: TRBJ2-5
abundance: -
v_gene: TRBV5-4
CDR3aa: ASQSSGETQY

j_gene: TRBJ2-7
abundance: -
v_gene: TRBV7-9
CDR3aa: ASTGRVSYEQY

j_gene: TRBJ1-5
abundance: -
v_gene: TRBV7-2
CDR3aa: ASSVGWGNQPQH

j_gene: TRBJ2-1
abundance: few
v_gene: TRBV4-2
CDR3aa: ASSQDLVDNEQF

j_gene: TRBJ2-2
abundance: few
v_gene: TRBV5-5
CDR3aa: ASSWRVDVNTGELF

j_gene: TRBJ2-7
abundance: few
v_gene: TRBV5-1
CDR3aa: ASSMADSYEQY

j_gene: TRBJ1-5
abundance: -
v_gene: TRBV29-1
CDR3aa: SAAPESGQGYSNQPQH

j_gene: TRBJ1-2
abundance: many
v_gene: TRBV20-1
CDR3aa: SARDKGQVNYGYT

j_gene: TRBJ2-2
abundance: -
v_gene: TRBV28
CDR3aa: ASSLMGRMNTGELF

j_gene: TRBJ1-6
abundance: -
v_gene: TRBV7-6
CDR3aa: ASSLGTYHNSPLH

j_gene: TRBJ1-5
abundance: few
v_gene: TRBV20-1
CDR3aa: SASFGKHQPQH

j_gene: TRBJ2-5
abundance: -
v_gene: TRBV7-9
CDR3aa: AITGGLETQY

j_gene: TRBJ2-5
abundance: -
v_gene: TRBV7-2
CDR3aa: ASSSQTGGGETQY

j_gene: TRBJ1-2
abundance: -
v_gene: TRBV5-1
CDR3aa: ASRPANGYT

j_gene: TRBJ2-1
abundance: few
v_gene: TRBV6-2/TRBV6-3
CDR3aa: ASSYDRGASSEQF

j_gene: TRBJ2-4
abundance: few
v_gene: TRBV4-2
CDR3aa: ASSQDFTSARRTLLAKNIQY

j_gene: TRBJ2-3
abundance: -
v_gene: TRBV3-1
CDR3aa: ASSHFSGGELTDTQY

j_gene: TRBJ2-1
abundance: many
v_gene: TRBV5-1
CDR3aa: ASSLAGDEQF

j_gene: TRBJ2-7
abundance: few
v_gene: TRBV20-1
CDR3aa: SARVRREMHEQY

j_gene: TRBJ2-7
abundance: -
v_gene: TRBV12-3/TRBV12-4
CDR3aa: ASSHTASYEQY

j_gene: TRBJ2-2
abundance: few
v_gene: TRBV7-9
CDR3aa: ASSPMTGNTGELF

j_gene: TRBJ2-1
abundance: -
v_gene: TRBV12-3/TRBV12-4
CDR3aa: ASSSRGRGGEQF

j_gene: TRBJ1-3
abundance: -
v_gene: TRBV29-1
CDR3aa: SATGISGNTIY

j_gene: TRBJ2-5
abundance: few
v_gene: TRBV7-2
CDR3aa: ASSLTGGASQETQY

j_gene: TRBJ1-1
abundance: few
v_gene: TRBV5-8
CDR3aa: ASSSRDRGLGITEAF

j_gene: TRBJ2-4
abundance: -
v_gene: TRBV20-1
CDR3aa: SARDPIPRTF

j_gene: TRBJ2-7
abundance: -
v_gene: TRBV11-1
CDR3aa: ASSVAGVGYEQY

j_gene: TRBJ2-1
abundance: -
v_gene: TRBV29-1
CDR3aa: SVKGLAGGSSYNEQF

j_gene: TRBJ2-1
abundance: -
v_gene: TRBV7-6
CDR3aa: ASSPLVQGAENEQF

j_gene: TRBJ1-1
abundance: few
v_gene: TRBV15
CDR3aa: ATSRFVGGTEAF

j_gene: TRBJ1-6
abundance: -
v_gene: TRBV12-3/TRBV12-4
CDR3aa: ASSLGSGWSPLH

j_gene: TRBJ2-2
abundance: -
v_gene: TRBV5-1
CDR3aa: ASSPLTIRTGELF

j_gene: TRBJ2-4
abundance: few
v_gene: TRBV30
CDR3aa: AWSEGGDYFKNIQY

j_gene: TRBJ1-1
abundance: -
v_gene: TRBV30
CDR3aa: AWSNGGTEAF

j_gene: TRBJ2-7
abundance: few
v_gene: TRBV5-4
CDR3aa: ASSSRTGASYEQY